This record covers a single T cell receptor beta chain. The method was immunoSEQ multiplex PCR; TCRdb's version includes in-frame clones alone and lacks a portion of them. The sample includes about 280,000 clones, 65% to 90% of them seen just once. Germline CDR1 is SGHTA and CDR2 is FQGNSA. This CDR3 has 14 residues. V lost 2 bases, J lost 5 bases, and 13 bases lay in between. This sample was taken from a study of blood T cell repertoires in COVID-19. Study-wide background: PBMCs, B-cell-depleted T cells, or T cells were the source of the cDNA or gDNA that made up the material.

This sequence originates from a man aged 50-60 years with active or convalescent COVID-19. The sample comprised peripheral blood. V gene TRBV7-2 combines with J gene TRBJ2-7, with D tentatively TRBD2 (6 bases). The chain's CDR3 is CASSLSAGSHEQYF. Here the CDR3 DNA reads TGTGCCAGCAGCTTATCGGCGGGATCCCACGAGCAGTACTTC.